What follows are 29 T cell receptor beta chains derived from one specimen sequenced in a study of blood T cell repertoires in COVID-19. Data came from immunoSEQ multiplex PCR; TCRdb stores just in-frame clones and leaves some out. This sample yields some 45,000 clones, of which 87% are seen a single time; 15% to 19% belongs to the top ten. The sample taken for sequencing was peripheral blood. Receptors were obtained from a man aged 55 to 69 with active COVID-19.

This clone was recorded a few times. V is TRBV9 and J is TRBJ1-5; a weak D match, TRBD1 (5 bases). Germline V lookup: CDR1 SGDLS, CDR2 YYNGEE. V was shortened by 0 bases and J by 1 base, with 8 bases between the two germline ends. This CDR3 comprises 15 residues. The CDR3 DNA reads TGTGCCAGCAGCGTAGGAGGACACAGCAATCAGCCCCAGCATTTT. It specifies CASSVGGHSNQPQHF.

The rearrangement joins TRBV3-1 (or the pseudogene TRBV3-2) to TRBJ2-5; 7 nucleotides align to TRBD2. CDR1 LGHDT and CDR2 YNNKEL come from the germline V gene (reference sequence). V gave up 3 bases and J gave up 4 bases; unmatched junction bases: 8. The CDR3 loop spans 15 amino acids. CDR3 nucleotide sequence: TGTGCCAGCAGCCAGGGTCGCGGGAGAGCAGAGACCCAGTACTTC. This sequence encodes CASSQGRGRAETQYF.

The chain recombines TRBV5-4 with TRBJ2-5, with D perhaps matching TRBD2 (5 bases). The CDR3 consists of 15 residues. V lost 4 bases and J lost 3, with 16 bases in between. CDR1 and CDR2 from the germline V gene are SGHNT and YYREEE (reference sequence). The CDR3 reads CASSLPSFGEETQYF. The CDR3, as DNA: TGTGCCAGCAGCCTCCCTTCTTTCGGGGAAGAGACCCAGTACTTC.

J is TRBJ2-7 and V is TRBV28; possibly TRBD1 for D (6 bases). Germline V CDR1 and CDR2: MDHEN, SYDVKM. V was cut by 5 bases and J by 4 bases, with 24 bases left in between. There are 17 residues in the CDR3. This chain's CDR3 is CASSPAQTGPPQYEQYF. CDR3 DNA: TGTGCCAGCAGTCCCGCCCAAACAGGGCCGCCACAATACGAGCAGTACTTC.

The J gene is TRBJ2-7, the V gene TRBV5-6, with 7 bases identical to TRBD2. The length of the CDR3 is 15 residues. V shed 0 bases, J shed 2 bases, and the junction held 5 bases outside the gene matches. Germline V gene sequence: CDR1 SGHDT, CDR2 YYEEEE. In DNA, the CDR3 is TGTGCCAGCAGCTTGGTGGGGGACTACCCCTACGAGCAGTACTTC. It is translated as CASSLVGDYPYEQYF.

Concerning this clone itself: The junction departs from germline at one end; a sequencing error may be responsible. The V and J genes are TRBV7-7 and TRBJ2-1; 12 nucleotides line up with TRBD2. Germline CDR1 and CDR2: SSHAT and FNYEAQ (reference sequence). This CDR3 has 17 residues. The CDR3 DNA is TGTGCTAGCAGCTTACGACGACTAGCGGGAGAGAGCAATGAGCAGTTCTTC. Protein: CASSLRRLAGESNEQFF.

This clone turned up a few times. The chain employs TRBV4-2 and TRBJ1-2, with no clear D. V was trimmed by 0 bases and J by 5 bases, leaving 7 bases between them. CDR3 length: 13 amino acids. Germline V gene data show CDR1 as LGHNA and CDR2 as YNFKEQ. The CDR3 here is CASSQERVYGYTF. CDR3 sequence (DNA): TGTGCCAGCAGCCAAGAGAGGGTGTATGGCTACACCTTC.

The J gene is TRBJ2-7, the V gene TRBV5-4; the match to TRBD2 covers 14 bases. The J segment lost 2 bases and the V segment lost 4 bases, leaving 5 bases of the junction unmatched. This CDR3 region has 16 residues. The V gene's germline CDR1 is SGHNT and CDR2 YYREEE (reference sequence). CDR3 residues: CASSKGTSGGTYEQYF. In nucleotides, the CDR3 is TGTGCCAGCAGCAAGGGGACTAGCGGGGGAACCTACGAGCAGTACTTC.

The gene calls are TRBV6-6 and TRBJ2-1; 7 bases line up with TRBD1. Trimming at V came to 5 bases and at J to 4 bases, leaving 2 bases not matched to a gene. From germline, CDR1 is MNHNY and CDR2 SVGAGI (reference sequence). CDR3 length: 13 residues. CDR3 nucleotide sequence: TGTGCCAGCAGTAGGGGACAGTACAATGAGCAGTTCTTC. It translates to CASSRGQYNEQFF.

The chain employs TRBV28 and TRBJ1-4; 7 bases match TRBD1. The junction had 3 bases not matched to a gene; V was cut back by 7 bases and J by 4 bases. From germline, CDR1 is MDHEN and CDR2 SYDVKM. This CDR3 has 13 residues. The CDR3 reads CASMQGVNEKLFF. CDR3 nucleotide sequence: TGTGCCAGCATGCAGGGGGTTAATGAAAAACTGTTTTTT.

The rearrangement joins TRBV4-3 to TRBJ2-2, with D unclear. Trimming stripped 2 bases from V and 2 bases from J, with 9 bases between. This CDR3 region has 15 residues. Per the germline V gene, CDR1 is LGHNA and CDR2 is YSLEER. DNA of the CDR3: TGCGCCAGCAGCCAACAGACGACTAACACCGGGGAGCTGTTTTTT. Its protein is CASSQQTTNTGELFF.

The gene calls are TRBV24-1 and TRBJ1-2; D is perhaps TRBD1 (6 bases). V dropped 3 bases and J dropped 7 bases, with 14 bases sitting between them. In germline, CDR1 is KGHDR, CDR2 SFDVKD. This CDR3 is built from 14 residues. The CDR3 region has the DNA TGTGCCACCAGTGATCCGAACAGGGTCGGTGGCTACACCTTC. Its translation is CATSDPNRVGGYTF.

The chain links TRBV5-8 to TRBJ2-7; D might be TRBD1 (5 bases). The CDR3 has 13 residues. Germline CDR1 and CDR2: SGHTS and YDEGEE. The V and J ends lost 4 bases and 7 bases respectively, with 15 bases between them. The CDR3 sequence is CASSTRALGEQYF. The DNA for the CDR3 is TGTGCCAGCAGCACCAGGGCGCTGGGAGAGCAGTACTTC.

The rearrangement joins TRBV10-3 to TRBJ1-5, with unresolved D. Looked up from germline, CDR1 is ENHRY and CDR2 is SYGVKD. This CDR3 region has 14 residues. V was trimmed by 0 bases and J by 6 bases, leaving 9 bases between them. CDR3 DNA sequence: TGTGCCATCAGTGAGTCACGAGGGCGTCAGCCCCAGCATTTT. It specifies CAISESRGRQPQHF.

The rearrangement uses TRBV5-5 and TRBJ2-7; D perhaps matches TRBD1 (6 bases). The CDR3 is 13 amino acids. CDR1 is SGHKS, CDR2 YYEKEE, per germline (reference sequence). Trimming removed 5 bases from V and 6 bases from J, with 15 bases in between. This chain's CDR3 is CASRGTPEVEQYF. Here the CDR3 DNA reads TGTGCCAGCAGGGGGACACCCGAAGTCGAGCAGTACTTC.

This clone showed up just once. The chain has TRBV9 and TRBJ2-6, with TRBD2 matching over 8 bases. After removal of 0 bases from V and 2 bases from J, the junction contained 4 bases not matched to a gene. Germline V gene sequence: CDR1 SGDLS, CDR2 YYNGEE. CDR3 length equals 17 residues. CDR3 region: CASSVDAGGTGANVLTF. CDR3 nucleotide sequence: TGTGCCAGCAGCGTAGATGCGGGAGGAACTGGGGCCAACGTCCTGACTTTC.

V gene TRBV18 combines with J gene TRBJ2-2; 10 bases are a match to TRBD2. Looked up from germline, CDR1 is KGHSH and CDR2 is LQKENI. This CDR3 comprises 17 residues. V gave up 2 bases and J gave up 7 bases; unmatched junction bases: 10. CDR3 coding DNA: TGTGCCAGCTCACCATCCAGCGGGGGGGCCTATGACGGGGAGCTGTTTTTT. Protein: CASSPSSGGAYDGELFF.

In its sample, this clone was seen once. The chain links TRBV3-1 (or the pseudogene TRBV3-2) to TRBJ2-2; 8 nucleotides agree with TRBD2. Per the germline V gene, CDR1 is LGHDT and CDR2 is YNNKEL (reference sequence). CDR3 length: 15 amino acids. The trim removed 7 bases at V and 1 base at J, leaving 5 bases unmatched. CDR3 in amino acids: CASNPGLGNTGELFF. DNA for the CDR3: TGTGCCAGCAACCCGGGACTAGGGAACACCGGGGAGCTGTTTTTT.

This chain connects TRBV29-1 to TRBJ1-6, with 8 positions matching TRBD1. This CDR3 contains 15 residues. Germline values: CDR1 SQVTM, CDR2 ANQGSEA. The junction had 8 bases not matched to a gene; V was cut back by 7 bases and J by 3 bases. This CDR3 reads CSARTGTNYNSPLHF. The CDR3 DNA follows: TGCAGCGCAAGGACAGGGACGAACTATAATTCACCCCTCCACTTT.

The chain uses TRBV7-9 and TRBJ2-2; 9 bases agree with TRBD1. Trimming cost V 6 bases and J 1 base; bases outside gene matches: 6. Germline V gives CDR1 SEHNR, CDR2 FQNEAQ (reference sequence). The CDR3 sequence is 16 residues long. The CDR3 bases are TGTGCCAGCAGACTACAGGGGGCTGAGAACACCGGGGAGCTGTTTTTT. It is translated as CASRLQGAENTGELFF.

The genes are TRBV7-6 and TRBJ2-1; TRBD2 agrees at 12 bases. The CDR3 has 16 residues. From germline, CDR1 is SGHVS and CDR2 FNYEAQ. The V gene end was trimmed by 5 bases and the J gene end by 3 bases; junction bases not matched to a gene: 5. The CDR3 DNA is TGTGCCAGCAGCGCCCTGACTAGCGGGGGCTACAATGAGCAGTTCTTC. The encoded protein is CASSALTSGGYNEQFF. Full variable domain (remainder filled in from reference TRBV7-6 and TRBJ2-1): GAGVSQSPRYKVTKRGQDVALRCDPISGHVSLYWYRQALGQGPEFLTYFNYEAQQDKSGLPNDRFSAERPEGSISTLTIQRTEQRDSAMYRCASSALTSGGYNEQFFGPGTRLTVL.

The gene calls are TRBV19 and TRBJ2-7; maybe TRBD2 (7 bases). The germline V gene encodes CDR1 LNHDA and CDR2 SQIVND (reference sequence). Trimming took off 6 bases at V and 2 bases at J, with 11 bases between the two ends. There are 13 residues in the CDR3. This chain's CDR3 is CASRPRGPYEQYF. DNA for the CDR3: TGTGCCAGTAGGCCGCGGGGGCCCTACGAGCAGTACTTC.

CDR3 sequence (DNA): TGCGCCAGCAGAAAGCGGGAAGACACCGGGGAGCTGTTTTTT. This gives the protein CASRKREDTGELFF. This sequence joins TRBV5-1 and TRBJ2-2, with 7 nucleotides matching TRBD2. Trimming took 5 bases from V and 3 from J; bases not matched to a gene: 4. CDR1 SGHRS and CDR2 YFSETQ come from the germline V gene. The CDR3 totals 14 residues.

This clone has just one count. The chain uses TRBV28 and TRBJ2-7; D possibly corresponds to TRBD2 (5 bases). CDR1 and CDR2 (germline): MDHEN, SYDVKM. Trimming removed 7 bases from V and 4 bases from J, with 14 bases in between. The CDR3 runs 13 residues. DNA for the CDR3: TGTGCCAGCATGTCGGGGATTCTGTACGAGCAGTACTTC. Protein sequence: CASMSGILYEQYF.

V gene TRBV6-5 combines with J gene TRBJ1-5; TRBD1 aligns across 8 bases. J lost 6 bases, V lost 6 bases, and 4 bases had no gene match. The CDR3 is 13 residues long. Germline V gives CDR1 MNHEY, CDR2 SVGAGI. The CDR3 reads CASRLTGGQPQHF. DNA for the CDR3: TGTGCCAGCAGGCTAACAGGGGGTCAGCCCCAGCATTTT.

The J gene is TRBJ1-1, the V gene TRBV7-8, with TRBD1 matching over 7 bases. Looked up from germline, CDR1 is SGHVS and CDR2 is FQNEAQ. This CDR3 has 15 amino acids. V lost 2 bases, J lost 2 bases, and 5 bases stayed unmatched. CDR3 amino acids: CASSLSWDSNTEAFF. The CDR3 bases are TGTGCCAGCAGCTTATCTTGGGACAGCAACACTGAAGCTTTCTTT.

The V gene is TRBV7-2, the J gene TRBJ2-7; 10 nucleotides align to TRBD1. The CDR3 totals 14 residues. Germline V gene lookup returns CDR1 SGHTA and CDR2 FQGNSA. Trimming cost V 4 bases and J 5 bases; bases outside gene matches: 5. In nucleotides, the CDR3 is TGTGCCAGCAGCTACCAGACAGGGGGCAACGAGCAGTACTTC. Its protein is CASSYQTGGNEQYF.

The chain is built from TRBV15 and TRBJ2-1; 7 nucleotides match TRBD1. Trimming removed 5 bases from V and 3 bases from J; junction bases left unmatched: 22. Germline V gives CDR1 LNHNV, CDR2 YYDKDF (reference sequence). The length of the CDR3 is 20 residues. This CDR3 reads CATSPLNSQWVYRGYNEQFF. The CDR3 DNA reads as TGTGCCACCAGCCCACTAAACTCACAGTGGGTGTACAGGGGCTACAATGAGCAGTTCTTC.

This rearrangement joins TRBV7-2 to TRBJ1-4; 7 positions match TRBD1. Germline-derived CDR1 and CDR2 are SGHTA and FQGNSA. The J segment lost 5 bases and the V segment lost 4 bases, leaving 7 bases of the junction unmatched. The CDR3 sequence is 15 residues long. CDR3 sequence: CASSSQGQTNEKLFF. The DNA for the CDR3 is TGTGCCAGCAGCTCCCAGGGACAGACCAATGAAAAACTGTTTTTT.